This paragraph covers one T cell receptor beta chain sequence. The TCRbeta library was prepared with unique molecular identifiers. TCRdb reprocessed the PCR reads with MiXCR, giving one entry per CDR3 protein. The table records around 680,000 distinct CDR3 sequences, approximately 17% of them present only once. This specimen belongs to a study of T-cell reconstitution after alpha-beta-depleted transplantation in children. This CDR3 is 16 amino acids long. V gave up 1 base and J gave up 0 bases; unmatched junction bases: 3. CDR1 and CDR2 (germline): SGHRS, YFSETQ. The chain carries TRBV5-1 and TRBJ1-3; TRBD1 matches at 8 bases. Sequencing used PBMCs from the stem cell graft donor, obtained from the stem cell graft. The receptor was derived from a human donor who donated a stem cell graft to a child with acute myeloid leukemia. CDR3 in amino acids: CASSLWTGSSGNTIYF. CDR3 DNA: TGCGCCAGCAGCTTGTGGACAGGGAGCTCTGGAAACACCATATATTTT. Complete variable domain (other parts from reference TRBV5-1 and TRBJ1-3): KAGVTQTPRYLIKTRGQQVTLSCSPISGHRSVSWYQQTPGQGLQFLFEYFSETQRNKGNFPGRFSGRQFSNSRSEMNVSTLELGDSALYLCASSLWTGSSGNTIYFGEGSWLTVV.